This entry is about one TCR beta chain. This record comes from a study of blood T cell repertoires in COVID-19. Overall study: There were acute and convalescent COVID-19 samples, and they came from the United States, Italy and Spain. Sources were T cells, B-cell-depleted T cells, or PBMCs; the material itself was cDNA or gDNA.

Original handling: Scientists estimated how many nucleated cells there were by amplifying reference gene primers. Some clones are missing from TCRdb's copy, which holds only in-frame ones; the method was immunoSEQ multiplex PCR. Clone size and the V and J calls come from that table; the DNA yielded D and trimming. The sample has 95,000 to 100,000 clones; 70% to 90% are singletons. This TCR derives from a woman aged 30 to 39 with acute or convalescent COVID-19. Specimen: peripheral blood.

Written as DNA, the CDR3 is TGTGCCTGGAGTGGGTACAGGGGCCAAGAGACCCAGTACTTC. Its protein is CAWSGYRGQETQYF. The genes are TRBV30 and TRBJ2-5, with 7 bases fitting TRBD1. Germline V gene sequence: CDR1 GTSNPN, CDR2 SVGIG (reference sequence). The CDR3 extends over 14 amino acids. J gave up 1 base and V 1 base, and 3 bases lay outside the gene matches.